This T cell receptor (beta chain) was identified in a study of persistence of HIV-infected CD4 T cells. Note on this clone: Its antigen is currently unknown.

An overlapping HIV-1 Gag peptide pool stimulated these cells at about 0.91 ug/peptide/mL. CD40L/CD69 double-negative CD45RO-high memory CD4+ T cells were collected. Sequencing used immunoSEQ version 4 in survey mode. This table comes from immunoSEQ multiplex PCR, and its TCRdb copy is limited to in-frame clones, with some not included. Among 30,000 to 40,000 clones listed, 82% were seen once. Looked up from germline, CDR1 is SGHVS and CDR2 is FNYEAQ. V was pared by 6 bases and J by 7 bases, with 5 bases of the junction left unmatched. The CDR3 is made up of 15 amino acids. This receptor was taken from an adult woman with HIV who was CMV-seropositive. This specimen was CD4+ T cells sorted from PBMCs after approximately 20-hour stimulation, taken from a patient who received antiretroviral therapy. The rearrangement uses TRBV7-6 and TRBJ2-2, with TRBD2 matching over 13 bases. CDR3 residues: CASSTSGGAIGELFF. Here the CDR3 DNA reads TGTGCCAGCAGTACTAGCGGGGGGGCCATCGGGGAGCTGTTTTTT.